This TCR beta chain was documented in a study of OX40 agonist ivuxolimab in advanced cancers. Study-wide context: Ivuxolimab doses were 0.01, 0.1, 0.3, 1.5, 3 or 10 mg/kg every 2 weeks. Findings and caveats of the study: Mean expanded clone counts were higher in CD8+ than CD4+ T cells.

Exclusion of a patient followed from autoimmune disease history or systemic immunosuppression. Baseline, cycle 4 day 1, and cycle 7 day 1 were the blood sampling points. Deletions cut 4 bases from V and 0 bases from J, with 8 bases between. Germline V gene sequence: CDR1 SGHKS, CDR2 YYEKEE (reference sequence). The CDR3 runs 13 residues. Profiled with immunoSEQ multiplex PCR; TCRdb holds only in-frame clones, not every one. The sample has 53,000 or so clones, around 85% seen once. About this clone: The antigen remains unidentified.

This specimen was CD4+ or CD8+ T cells sorted from blood, taken in a trial of the OX40 agonist ivuxolimab. V gene TRBV5-5 combines with J gene TRBJ2-7; D is ambiguous. The sequence was obtained from an adult with an advanced solid tumor such as melanoma, head and neck, liver or kidney cancer. The CDR3 is CASSIQSSYEQYF. The CDR3 region has the DNA TGTGCCAGCAGCATCCAGAGCTCCTACGAGCAGTACTTC.